This TCR beta chain stems from a study of cytomegalovirus exposure and HLA in healthy donors. Study findings and constraints: Researchers left out some V segments, among them TRBV6-2 and TRBV6-3, as indistinguishable. A later analysis revealed that TCR association rates differed between HLA loci, peaking at DRB1 and bottoming out at HLA-C. A later analysis linked a missense DCLRE1C variant to TCR beta V- and J-gene trimming.

V was pared by 1 base and J by 2 bases, with 6 bases of the junction left unmatched. The germline V gene encodes CDR1 SGHDN and CDR2 FVKESK. This CDR3 is built from 17 residues. In the PCR, 60 Vbeta and 13 Jbeta primers were used. Per the original data handling: As a later analysis found, there were tens of millions of unique TCR beta chains, of which roughly 11 million were shared. Only in-frame clones appear in the TCRdb table, and some are missing; sequencing was by immunoSEQ multiplex PCR. D and trimming were read from the DNA, whereas the V and J calls and clone size are those reported in that table. The table records 80,000 to 100,000 clones, 81% of them present only once. This clone was seen more than once but under ten times. The antigen remains undetermined.

This TCR came from a man aged 40-49 years in good health and CMV-seronegative. Input material: PBMCs. The V call is TRBV14, the J call TRBJ1-4, with 8 bases matching TRBD1. CDR3 coding DNA: TGTGCCAGCAGCCAAGCGACGTGGGACAGGACTAATGAAAAACTGTTTTTT. This gives the protein CASSQATWDRTNEKLFF.